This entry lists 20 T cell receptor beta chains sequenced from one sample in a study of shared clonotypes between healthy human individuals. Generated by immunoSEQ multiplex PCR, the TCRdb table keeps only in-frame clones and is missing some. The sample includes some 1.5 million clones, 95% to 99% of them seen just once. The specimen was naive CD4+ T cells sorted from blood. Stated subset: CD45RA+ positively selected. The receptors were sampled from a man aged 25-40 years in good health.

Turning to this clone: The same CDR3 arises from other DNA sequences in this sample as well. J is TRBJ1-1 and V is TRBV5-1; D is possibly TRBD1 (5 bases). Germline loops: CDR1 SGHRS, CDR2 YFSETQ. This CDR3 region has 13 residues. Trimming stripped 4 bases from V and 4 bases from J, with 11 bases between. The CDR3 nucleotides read TGCGCCAGCAGCCCTGGGGGAAGCACTGAAGCTTTCTTT. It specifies CASSPGGSTEAFF.

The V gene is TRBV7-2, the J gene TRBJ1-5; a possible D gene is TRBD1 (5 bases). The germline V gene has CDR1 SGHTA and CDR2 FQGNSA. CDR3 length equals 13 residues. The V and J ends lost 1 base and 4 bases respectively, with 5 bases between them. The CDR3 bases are TGTGCCAGCAGCTTAGGACAGAATCAGCCCCAGCATTTT. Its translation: CASSLGQNQPQHF.

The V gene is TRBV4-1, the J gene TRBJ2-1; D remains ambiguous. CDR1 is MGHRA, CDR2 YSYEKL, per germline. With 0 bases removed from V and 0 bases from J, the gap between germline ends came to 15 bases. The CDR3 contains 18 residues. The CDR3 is CASSQEDGFASSYNEQFF. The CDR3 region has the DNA TGCGCCAGCAGCCAAGAAGACGGGTTTGCTAGCTCCTACAATGAGCAGTTCTTC.

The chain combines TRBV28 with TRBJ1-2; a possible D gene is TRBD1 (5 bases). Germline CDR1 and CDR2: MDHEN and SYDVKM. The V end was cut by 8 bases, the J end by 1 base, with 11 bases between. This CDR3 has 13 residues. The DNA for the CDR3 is TGTGCCAGCTCGGTCGGGGGTAACTATGGCTACACCTTC. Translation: CASSVGGNYGYTF.

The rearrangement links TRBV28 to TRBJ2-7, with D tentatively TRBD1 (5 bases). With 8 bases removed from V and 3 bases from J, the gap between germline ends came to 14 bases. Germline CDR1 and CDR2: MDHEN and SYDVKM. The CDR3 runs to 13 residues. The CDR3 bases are TGTGCCAGCCTCGGCCCAGGGAACTACGAGCAGTACTTC. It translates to CASLGPGNYEQYF.

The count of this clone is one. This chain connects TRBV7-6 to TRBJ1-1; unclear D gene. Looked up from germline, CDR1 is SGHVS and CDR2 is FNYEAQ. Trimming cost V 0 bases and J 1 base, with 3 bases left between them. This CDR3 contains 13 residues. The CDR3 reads CASSLAPNTEAFF. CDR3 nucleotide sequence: TGTGCCAGCAGCTTAGCTCCGAACACTGAAGCTTTCTTT.

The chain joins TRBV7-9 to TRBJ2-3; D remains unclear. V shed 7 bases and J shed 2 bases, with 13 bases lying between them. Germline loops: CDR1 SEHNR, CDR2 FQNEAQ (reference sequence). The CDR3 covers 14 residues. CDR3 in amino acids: CASTPRTDTDTQYF. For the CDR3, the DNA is TGTGCCAGCACCCCGAGGACCGACACAGATACGCAGTATTTT.

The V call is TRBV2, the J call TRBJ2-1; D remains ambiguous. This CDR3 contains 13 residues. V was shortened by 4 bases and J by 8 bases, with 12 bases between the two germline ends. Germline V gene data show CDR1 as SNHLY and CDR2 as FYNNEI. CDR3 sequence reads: CASSGGWVDEQFF. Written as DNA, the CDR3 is TGTGCCAGCAGTGGGGGTTGGGTCGATGAGCAGTTCTTC.

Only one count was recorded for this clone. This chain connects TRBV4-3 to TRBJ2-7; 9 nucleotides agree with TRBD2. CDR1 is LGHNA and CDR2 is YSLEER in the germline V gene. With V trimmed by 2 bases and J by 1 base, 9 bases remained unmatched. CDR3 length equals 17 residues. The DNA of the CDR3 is TGCGCCAGCAGCCAAAGAGCGGGAGGTACCATTTCCTACGAGCAGTACTTC. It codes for CASSQRAGGTISYEQYF.

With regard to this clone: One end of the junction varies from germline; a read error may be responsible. The CDR3 protein is CASSLRAGGPDNEQFF. The CDR3 DNA sequence: TGTGCTAGCAGCCTGAGAGCGGGAGGGCCCGACAATGAGCAGTTCTTC. The chain couples TRBV7-7 to TRBJ2-1, with TRBD2 matching 10 bases. CDR3 length equals 16 residues. Germline CDR1 is SSHAT and CDR2 is FNYEAQ (reference sequence).

The CDR3 DNA is TGCGCCAGCAGCCAAGAATCGGCAGCTAGGCCCTACACCTTC. Amino acids: CASSQESAARPYTF. The rearrangement uses TRBV4-3 and TRBJ1-2; D is uncertain. V was clipped by 0 bases and J by 10 bases, with 15 bases between them. The CDR3 is made up of 14 amino acids. Germline values: CDR1 LGHNA, CDR2 YSLEER.

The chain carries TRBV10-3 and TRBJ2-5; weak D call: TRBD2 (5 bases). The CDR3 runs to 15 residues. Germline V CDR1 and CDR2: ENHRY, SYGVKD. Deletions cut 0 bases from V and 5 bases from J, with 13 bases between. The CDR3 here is CAISESAREWETQYF. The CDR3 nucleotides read TGTGCCATCAGTGAGTCTGCGAGGGAATGGGAGACCCAGTACTTC.

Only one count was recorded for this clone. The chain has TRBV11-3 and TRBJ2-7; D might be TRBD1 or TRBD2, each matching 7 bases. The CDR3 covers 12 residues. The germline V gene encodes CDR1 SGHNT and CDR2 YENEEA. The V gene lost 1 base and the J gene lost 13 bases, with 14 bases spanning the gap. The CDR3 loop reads CASSLGGGQNYF. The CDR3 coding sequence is TGTGCCAGCAGCTTAGGCGGGGGACAGAATTACTTC.

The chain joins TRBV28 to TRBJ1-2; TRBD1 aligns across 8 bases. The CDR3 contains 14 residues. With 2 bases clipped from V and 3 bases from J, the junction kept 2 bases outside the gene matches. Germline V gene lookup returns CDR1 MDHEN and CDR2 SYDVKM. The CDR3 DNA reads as TGTGCCAGCAGTTTACCGGGACAGGACTATGGCTACACCTTC. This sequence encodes CASSLPGQDYGYTF.

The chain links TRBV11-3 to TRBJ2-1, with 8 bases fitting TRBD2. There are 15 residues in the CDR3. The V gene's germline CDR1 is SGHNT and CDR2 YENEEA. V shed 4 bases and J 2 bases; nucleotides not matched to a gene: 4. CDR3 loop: CASSSSGQTYNEQFF. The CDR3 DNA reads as TGTGCCAGCAGCTCTAGCGGGCAAACCTACAATGAGCAGTTCTTC.

CDR3 protein: CASSPGLAVRYNEQFF. CDR3 in DNA: TGTGCCAGCAGCCCCGGGCTAGCGGTGAGATACAATGAGCAGTTCTTC. The chain employs TRBV7-3 and TRBJ2-1, with 7 positions matching TRBD2. With V trimmed by 5 bases and J by 4 bases, 11 bases remained unmatched. CDR3 size: 16 residues. Germline CDR1 reads SGHTA; CDR2 reads FQGTGA. The variable domain in full, with the rest retrieved from reference TRBV7-3 and TRBJ2-1, is GAGVSQTPSNKVTEKGKYVELRCDPISGHTALYWYRQSLGQGPEFLIYFQGTGAADDSGLPNDRFFAVRPEGSVSTLKIQRTERGDSAVYLCASSPGLAVRYNEQFFGPGTRLTVL.

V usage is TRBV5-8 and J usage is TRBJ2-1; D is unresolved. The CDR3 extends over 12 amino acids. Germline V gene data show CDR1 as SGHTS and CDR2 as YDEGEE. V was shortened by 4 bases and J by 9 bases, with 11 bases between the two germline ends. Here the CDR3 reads CASSPRLGEQFF. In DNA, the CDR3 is TGTGCCAGCAGCCCCCGGCTAGGTGAGCAGTTCTTC.

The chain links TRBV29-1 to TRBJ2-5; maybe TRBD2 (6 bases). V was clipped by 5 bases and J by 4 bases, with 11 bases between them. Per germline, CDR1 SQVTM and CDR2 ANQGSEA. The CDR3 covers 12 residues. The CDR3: CSVRTISETQYF. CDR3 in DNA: TGCAGCGTTCGGACTATATCAGAGACCCAGTACTTC.

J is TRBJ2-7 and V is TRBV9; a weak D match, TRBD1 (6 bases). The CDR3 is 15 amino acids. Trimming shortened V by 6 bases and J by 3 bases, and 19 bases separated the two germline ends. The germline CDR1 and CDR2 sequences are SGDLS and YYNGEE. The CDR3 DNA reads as TGTGCCAGCACCCAATCCGGGACACGGCACTACGAGCAGTACTTC. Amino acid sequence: CASTQSGTRHYEQYF.

In nucleotides, the CDR3 is TGTGCCAGCAGTTTTTGGAAAACAGGGGATGAAGCTTTCTTT. It codes for CASSFWKTGDEAFF. This chain connects TRBV28 to TRBJ1-1; 7 nucleotides match TRBD1. Looked up from germline, CDR1 is MDHEN and CDR2 is SYDVKM. This CDR3 has 14 amino acids. Losses at the gene ends were 3 bases for V and 7 bases for J; bases not matched to a gene: 8.